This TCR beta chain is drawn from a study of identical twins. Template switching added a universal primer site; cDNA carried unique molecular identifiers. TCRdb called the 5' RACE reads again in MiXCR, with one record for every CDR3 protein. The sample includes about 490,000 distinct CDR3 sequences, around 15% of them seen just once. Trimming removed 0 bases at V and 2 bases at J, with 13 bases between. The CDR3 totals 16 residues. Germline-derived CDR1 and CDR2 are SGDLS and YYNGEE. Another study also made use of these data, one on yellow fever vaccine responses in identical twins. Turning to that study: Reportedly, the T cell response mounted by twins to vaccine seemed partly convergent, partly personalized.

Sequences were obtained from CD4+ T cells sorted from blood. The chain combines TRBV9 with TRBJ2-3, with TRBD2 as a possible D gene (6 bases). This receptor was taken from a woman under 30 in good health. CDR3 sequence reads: CASSVGNSGPTDTQYF. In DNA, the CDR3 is TGTGCCAGCAGCGTAGGGAATAGCGGCCCCACAGATACGCAGTATTTT.